These 24 T cell receptor beta chains came from one sample sequenced in a study of spatial heterogeneity in lung cancer. Study results and limitations: The number of expanded tumor alpha and beta chains correlated with mutation number.

Their antigens remain unidentified. Time point reported: sample taken at primary tumor resection. MiXCR, run by TCRdb on the 5' RACE reads, gives a single entry per CDR3 protein. This sample has about 3,000 distinct CDR3 sequences; roughly a sixth occur once, and the top ten carry under 12%. The input for sequencing was lung tumor tissue, taken at surgery. The receptors come from a male donor with early-stage non-small cell lung cancer.

By sample fraction, this clonotype is medium-sized. This rearrangement joins TRBV7-6 to TRBJ1-6; 10 positions agree with TRBD1. In germline, CDR1 is SGHVS, CDR2 FNYEAQ. There are 16 residues in the CDR3. V trimming: 4 bases; J trimming: 9 bases; junction bases outside the gene matches: 9. Here the CDR3 DNA reads TGTGCCAGCAGCTCAGACGGGGGACAGGGGATTTCACCCCTCCACTTT. The encoded protein is CASSSDGGQGISPLHF.

This clonotype was detected ten times or more. This rearrangement joins TRBV2 to TRBJ1-5; TRBD1 matches 8 bases. Trimming at V came to 7 bases and at J to 6 bases, leaving 2 bases not matched to a gene. The CDR3 loop spans 12 amino acids. CDR1 is SNHLY, CDR2 FYNNEI, per germline. The CDR3 spells CASTTGVQPQHF. The CDR3 DNA reads as TGTGCCAGCACGACAGGGGTTCAGCCCCAGCATTTT.

In this sample, this clonotype is medium-sized. V and J are TRBV12-3 or TRBV12-4 and TRBJ1-2; unclear D gene. The length of the CDR3 is 11 residues. The V end was cut by 6 bases, the J end by 7 bases, with 9 bases between. In nucleotides, the CDR3 is TGTGCCAGCAGACGAATGGCTGGCTACACCTTC. It codes for CASRRMAGYTF.

This clonotype is labeled as medium-sized (0.01 to 0.1%). As DNA, the CDR3 is TGTGCCGCAGGAGGACTTGCGAACACCGGGGAGCTGTTTTTT. Translating it yields CAAGGLANTGELFF. The J gene is TRBJ2-2, the V gene TRBV24-1, with a possible D match to TRBD2 (5 bases). Germline V gives CDR1 KGHDR, CDR2 SFDVKD. The CDR3 consists of 14 residues. The V end lost 12 bases, the J end lost 0 bases, and 13 bases lay between the germline ends.

J is TRBJ2-2 and V is TRBV6-6; TRBD2 matches 10 bases. The V gene's germline CDR1 is MNHNY and CDR2 SVGAGI (reference sequence). V lost 4 bases, J lost 9 bases, and 2 bases stayed unmatched. The CDR3 runs to 13 residues. The DNA of the CDR3 is TGTGCCAGCAGTTTAGCGGGAGGACGGGAGCTGTTTTTT. Protein product: CASSLAGGRELFF.

The gene calls are TRBV14 and TRBJ1-6, with D tentatively TRBD1 (5 bases). The germline V and J ends were trimmed by 2 bases and 7 bases, with 6 bases remaining between them. Germline assignment: CDR1 SGHDN and CDR2 FVKESK. The CDR3 spans 13 residues. CDR3: CASSQRGNSPLHF. The CDR3 DNA follows: TGTGCCAGCAGCCAACGGGGGAATTCACCCCTCCACTTT.

The count of this clonotype is one. The chain has TRBV29-1 and TRBJ2-1, with TRBD2 matching 14 bases. With V trimmed by 6 bases and J by 3 bases, 7 bases remained unmatched. Germline-derived CDR1 and CDR2 are SQVTM and ANQGSEA. The CDR3 length is 16 residues. CDR3 coding DNA: TGCAGCGTCCCGGGACTAGCGGGGGACTACTACAATGAGCAGTTCTTC. This gives the protein CSVPGLAGDYYNEQFF.

This sequence joins TRBV29-1 and TRBJ2-1, with D unresolved. Germline V gene sequence: CDR1 SQVTM, CDR2 ANQGSEA. This CDR3 region has 10 residues. V was cut by 4 bases and J by 8 bases, with 6 bases left in between. CDR3 sequence reads: CSVGRDEQFF. The CDR3, as DNA: TGCAGCGTTGGAAGGGATGAGCAGTTCTTC.

This clonotype was recorded at least ten times. The CDR3 loop is CASSPESGGNTGELFF. DNA for the CDR3: TGCGCCAGCAGCCCGGAAAGCGGGGGGAACACCGGGGAGCTGTTTTTT. J is TRBJ2-2 and V is TRBV5-1, with TRBD2 matching 8 bases. The CDR3 runs to 16 residues. CDR1 SGHRS and CDR2 YFSETQ come from the germline V gene. The ends lost 4 bases at V and 1 base at J; junction bases unmatched: 6.

This clonotype is medium-sized (0.01 to 0.1%) by share. The chain has TRBV7-3 and TRBJ1-1, with a possible D match to TRBD1 (5 bases). The CDR3 is 13 residues long. V gave up 5 bases and J gave up 2 bases, with 9 bases separating them. CDR1 is SGHTA and CDR2 is FQGTGA in the germline V gene. Here the CDR3 DNA reads TGTGCCAGCAGCCCCGGGGCAAACACTGAAGCTTTCTTT. This sequence encodes CASSPGANTEAFF.

The chain links TRBV29-1 to TRBJ2-3, with TRBD1 as a possible D gene (6 bases). Germline values: CDR1 SQVTM, CDR2 ANQGSEA. The CDR3 totals 13 residues. Trimming took 7 bases from V and 6 from J, leaving 17 bases between them. The CDR3 is CSAYGQGYDTQYF. In DNA form, the CDR3 reads TGCAGCGCGTACGGGCAGGGGTACGATACGCAGTATTTT.

This clonotype occurred a few times. The gene calls are TRBV20-1 and TRBJ2-7; 14 bases align to TRBD2. This CDR3 region has 15 residues. With V trimmed by 1 base and J by 6 bases, 5 bases remained unmatched. The V gene's germline CDR1 is DFQATT and CDR2 SNEGSKA (reference sequence). The CDR3 DNA reads as TGCAGTGCTAGAGGACTAGCGGGAGGGCCCAGCGAGCAGTACTTC. This sequence encodes CSARGLAGGPSEQYF.

V usage is TRBV7-3 and J usage is TRBJ2-3; D is perhaps TRBD2 (5 bases). The germline V gene encodes CDR1 SGHTA and CDR2 FQGTGA. Trimming stripped 0 bases from V and 2 bases from J, with 9 bases between. The CDR3 loop spans 15 amino acids. The CDR3: CASSLTSVLTDTQYF. DNA of the CDR3: TGTGCCAGCAGCTTAACTAGCGTACTCACAGATACGCAGTATTTT.

Sample share makes this clonotype medium-sized. The CDR3 spells CATRQSGRDRSNEKLFF. The CDR3 nucleotides read TGTGCCACCAGGCAATCTGGACGGGACCGATCTAATGAAAAACTGTTTTTT. This chain joins TRBV24-1 and TRBJ1-4; a weak D match, TRBD1 (5 bases). CDR1 is KGHDR, CDR2 SFDVKD, per germline. This CDR3 is 17 amino acids long. The germline V and J ends were trimmed by 7 bases and 3 bases, with 20 bases remaining between them.

By share, this clonotype counts as medium-sized (0.01 to 0.1%). The V call is TRBV5-6, the J call TRBJ2-1, with D unresolved. The V end was cut by 4 bases, the J end by 0 bases, with 8 bases between. Germline loops: CDR1 SGHDT, CDR2 YYEEEE. The CDR3 contains 14 residues. CDR3 sequence reads: CASSRPSSYNEQFF. As DNA, the CDR3 is TGTGCCAGCAGCCGGCCAAGCTCCTACAATGAGCAGTTCTTC. The full variable domain, its missing parts supplied by reference TRBV5-6 and TRBJ2-1, is DAGVTQSPTHLIKTRGQQVTLRCSPKSGHDTVSWYQQALGQGPQFIFQYYEEEERQRGNFPDRFSGHQFPNYSSELNVNALLLGDSALYLCASSRPSSYNEQFFGPGTRLTVL.

The CDR3 here is CASSVDGMNTEAFF. CDR3 bases: TGCGCCAGCAGTGTAGACGGCATGAACACTGAAGCTTTCTTT. The rearrangement links TRBV10-2 to TRBJ1-1; D unresolved. The CDR3 sequence is 14 residues long. V lost 4 bases and J 0 bases, leaving 9 bases between the germline ends. Germline V gene data show CDR1 as WSHSY and CDR2 as SAAADI.

By sample fraction, this clonotype is medium-sized. The chain employs TRBV12-3 or TRBV12-4 and TRBJ2-5; 14 bases agree with TRBD2. V lost 3 bases, J lost 6 bases, and 9 bases stayed unmatched. CDR3 length: 17 amino acids. DNA of the CDR3: TGTGCCAGCAGTTTCGTGATTGGGACTAGCGGGAGCCAGACCCAGTACTTC. The encoded protein is CASSFVIGTSGSQTQYF.

Relative to its sample, this clonotype is large. The gene calls are TRBV14 and TRBJ2-1; 13 nucleotides agree with TRBD2. Germline CDR1 and CDR2: SGHDN and FVKESK. The length of the CDR3 is 20 residues. V was pared by 0 bases and J by 4 bases, with 12 bases of the junction left unmatched. The CDR3 DNA reads as TGTGCCAGCAGCCAAGACTTCAGGACTAGCGGGAGATCGGGATACAATGAGCAGTTCTTC. It translates to CASSQDFRTSGRSGYNEQFF. Full variable domain (missing parts from reference TRBV14 and TRBJ2-1): EAGVTQFPSHSVIEKGQTVTLRCDPISGHDNLYWYRRVMGKEIKFLLHFVKESKQDESGMPNNRFLAERTGGTYSTLKVQPAELEDSGVYFCASSQDFRTSGRSGYNEQFFGPGTRLTVL.

V is TRBV20-1 and J is TRBJ2-7; D unclear. The germline gives CDR1 DFQATT, CDR2 SNEGSKA (reference sequence). The CDR3 length is 12 residues. V lost 4 bases and J lost 4, with 11 bases in between. This CDR3 reads CSATAVGYEQYF. The CDR3 coding sequence is TGCAGTGCTACCGCGGTGGGGTACGAGCAGTACTTC.

This clonotype rates as medium-sized. The chain employs TRBV28 and TRBJ2-1; D might be TRBD1 (6 bases). This CDR3 is built from 16 residues. The V gene's germline CDR1 is MDHEN and CDR2 SYDVKM. Between the trimmed V and J ends, which lost 6 bases and 4 bases, there was a span of 19 bases. CDR3 amino acids: CASRTKGGEGYNEQFF. The CDR3 nucleotides are TGTGCCAGCAGGACAAAAGGGGGAGAGGGGTACAATGAGCAGTTCTTC.

This clonotype counts as large. The CDR3 region is CAWAPPPRLAVSYEQYF. The CDR3 nucleotides read TGTGCCTGGGCCCCTCCCCCCAGACTAGCGGTCTCCTACGAGCAGTACTTC. The genes are TRBV30 and TRBJ2-7; 9 bases are a match to TRBD2. The CDR3 has 17 amino acids. The ends lost 5 bases at V and 0 bases at J; junction bases unmatched: 14. Germline assignment: CDR1 GTSNPN and CDR2 SVGIG (reference sequence).

By share, this clonotype ranks as medium-sized. The chain is built from TRBV7-9 and TRBJ2-3, with D perhaps matching TRBD1 or TRBD2 (6 bases each). There are 15 residues in the CDR3. V was pared by 3 bases and J by 0 bases, with 10 bases between. From germline, CDR1 is SEHNR and CDR2 FQNEAQ (reference sequence). CDR3 sequence (DNA): TGTGCCAGCAGCTTCACAGGGACTAGCACAGATACGCAGTATTTT. Its translation is CASSFTGTSTDTQYF.

This clonotype was observed at least ten times. The chain is built from TRBV28 and TRBJ1-6, with a weak D call TRBD1 (6 bases). Germline CDR1 reads MDHEN; CDR2 reads SYDVKM. The V end was cut by 7 bases, the J end by 12 bases, with 13 bases between. The CDR3 is 12 amino acids. In DNA form, the CDR3 reads TGTGCCAGCACCCCCCCCAGGGGACCCCTCCACTTT. Protein product: CASTPPRGPLHF.

Sample share makes this clonotype medium-sized (0.01 to 0.1%). The chain carries TRBV30 and TRBJ2-1; D is unresolved. Germline CDR1 reads GTSNPN; CDR2 reads SVGIG (reference sequence). Trimming removed 3 bases at V and 10 bases at J, with 19 bases between. This CDR3 comprises 14 residues. The CDR3 reads CAWRPYSSMGEQFF. CDR3 nucleotide sequence: TGTGCCTGGAGGCCGTATAGTTCCATGGGGGAGCAGTTCTTC.